Listed below are T cell receptor beta chains from one sample, sequenced in a study of shared clonotypes between healthy human individuals. The data were produced by immunoSEQ multiplex PCR, yet TCRdb's version contains in-frame clones alone and is incomplete. The table shows fewer than 1 million clones, with roughly 96% occurring only once. Sequences were obtained from naive CD8+ T cells sorted from blood. The receptor source for this set is a man aged 30-40 years in good health. Each CDR3 is given with its conserved first and last residue. The D gene is left open where the match is weak. Not every row has a clone size; where given, it reads once, few, many or a size class.

j_gene	v_gene	abundance	d_gene	CDR3nt	CDR3aa
TRBJ2-7	TRBV4-1	-	-	TGCGCCAGCAGCCAAGAACGGCCGGAAGCGCGAACCGACTACGAGCAGTACTTC	CASSQERPEARTDYEQYF
TRBJ2-3	TRBV7-9	-	-	TGTGCCAGCAGCTTAGCAAGAGATACGCAGTATTTT	CASSLARDTQYF
TRBJ2-2	TRBV15	-	TRBD2	TGTGCCACCGTGCCTAGCGGGACGAACACCGGGGAGCTGTTTTTT	CATVPSGTNTGELFF
TRBJ2-5	TRBV28	once	TRBD2	TGTGCCAGCAGTCCCTTAGCGGGGGTTCAAGAGACCCAGTACTTC	CASSPLAGVQETQYF
TRBJ2-2	TRBV5-1	once	-	TGCGCCAGCAGCTTGGCAGCAGCACGGACCGGGGAGCTGTTTTTT	CASSLAAARTGELFF
TRBJ2-1	TRBV14	-	-	TGTGCCAGCAGCCCAGCTTGGCGAAGGGATGAGCAGTTCTTC	CASSPAWRRDEQFF
TRBJ2-2	TRBV5-1	-	TRBD2	TGCGCCAGCAGCTTTCCCGGGACTACTTGGGTCAACACCGGGGAGCTGTTTTTT	CASSFPGTTWVNTGELFF
TRBJ2-1	TRBV10-3	-	TRBD1	TGTGCCATCAGTGGACGACAGGGGCTTAGCTCCTACAATGAGCAGTTCTTC	CAISGRQGLSSYNEQFF
TRBJ1-1	TRBV7-9	-	TRBD1	TGTGCCAGCAGCACCTTACAGGGGGAAGTCACTGAAGCTTTCTTT	CASSTLQGEVTEAFF
TRBJ2-7	TRBV5-4	-	TRBD1	TGTGCCAGCAGCTCCACAGGGGGACAGGGGTCCTACGAGCAGTACTTC	CASSSTGGQGSYEQYF
TRBJ2-5	TRBV7-9	-	-	TGTGCCAGCTCTAAGGGGCCAGAAGAGACCCAGTACTTC	CASSKGPEETQYF
TRBJ2-1	TRBV6-4	-	TRBD2	TGTGCCAGCAGAGGACTAGCGGGGGCCAATGAGCAGTTCTTC	CASRGLAGANEQFF
TRBJ2-7	TRBV6-5	-	-	TGTGCCAGCAGTTACTCAGGGGGGTTCGAGCAGTACTTC	CASSYSGGFEQYF
TRBJ2-7	TRBV18	-	-	TGTGCCAGCTCACCACGCAACATCACCCCCCAGCGTACTACCTACGAGCAGTACTTC	CASSPRNITPQRTTYEQYF
TRBJ2-1	TRBV10-3	-	TRBD2	TGTGCCATCAGTGCCTCCCGAGCGGGAGCAACGAATGAGCAGTTCTTC	CAISASRAGATNEQFF
TRBJ2-7	TRBV6-1	-	TRBD2	TGTGCCAGCAGTGACCGACTAGCGGGAATTTACGAGCAGTACTTC	CASSDRLAGIYEQYF
TRBJ2-1	TRBV27	-	-	TGTGCCAGCAGTTTATTGGGAGAAGACAATGAGCAGTTCTTC	CASSLLGEDNEQFF
TRBJ2-1	TRBV7-2	-	-	TGTGCCAGGGAGGAGGGACTCACCTACAATGAGCAGTTCTTC	CAREEGLTYNEQFF
TRBJ2-3	TRBV27	-	-	TGTGCCAGCAGTTTACTTGCGGCAGATACGCAGTATTTT	CASSLLAADTQYF
TRBJ2-7	TRBV14	-	TRBD2	TGTGCCAGCAGCCAAGATCATAGCGGGGTTCGCTCCTACGAGCAGTACTTC	CASSQDHSGVRSYEQYF
TRBJ1-4	TRBV4-1	-	TRBD1	TGCGCCAGCAGCCAAGCACTGTCCCTGGGACAGAATGAAAAACTGTTTTTT	CASSQALSLGQNEKLFF
TRBJ1-3	TRBV9	-	-	TGTGCCAGCAGCGTAGAGGGGGTCTCTGGAAACACCATATATTTT	CASSVEGVSGNTIYF
TRBJ1-3	TRBV4-2	-	-	TGTGCCAGCAGCGAACTCGTCAGCTCTGGAAACACCATATATTTT	CASSELVSSGNTIYF
TRBJ1-1	TRBV7-8	-	-	TGTGCCAGCAGCCTGACAGCATTGAGGACTGAAGCTTTCTTT	CASSLTALRTEAFF
TRBJ2-7	TRBV11-2	-	-	TGTGCCAGCAGCGTTAAACTCGGATCCTACGAGCAGTACTTC	CASSVKLGSYEQYF
TRBJ2-7	TRBV28	once	-	TGTGCCAGCAGTTTAGAACACGGCTACGAGCAGTACTTC	CASSLEHGYEQYF
TRBJ2-1	TRBV9	-	TRBD2	TGTGCCAGCAGCGGTAGCGGGATCACGGATGAGCAGTTCTTC	CASSGSGITDEQFF